These T cell receptor beta chains were read from a single sample in a study of identical twins. One entry per CDR3 protein results from TCRdb running MiXCR on the 5' RACE reads. The data hold around 160,000 distinct CDR3 sequences, with approximately 4% observed a single time. The sequenced sample was memory T cells sorted from blood. These receptors were collected from a man younger than 35 in good health. The CDR3 runs from the conserved cysteine through the conserved F or W. The D gene is left open where the match is weak. Some rows mark clone size as missing; the rest say once, few, many or name a class of expanded clone.

D gene: -; V gene: TRBV11-2; clone size: many; CDR3 length: 15; J gene: TRBJ2-3; CDR3 protein: CASSLDVRGADTQYF; CDR3 DNA: TGTGCCAGCAGCTTAGATGTGAGGGGAGCGGATACGCAGTATTTT
D gene: -; V gene: TRBV12-3/TRBV12-4; clone size: many; CDR3 length: 13; J gene: TRBJ1-5; CDR3 protein: CASSLVWKQPQHF; CDR3 DNA: TGTGCCAGCAGTTTAGTGTGGAAGCAGCCCCAGCATTTT
D gene: -; V gene: TRBV5-1; clone size: few; CDR3 length: 13; J gene: TRBJ2-3; CDR3 protein: CASNPHMGDTQYF; CDR3 DNA: TGCGCCAGCAATCCCCACATGGGAGATACGCAGTATTTT
D gene: TRBD2; V gene: TRBV4-2; clone size: many; CDR3 length: 15; J gene: TRBJ2-7; CDR3 protein: CASSQDLSGSYEQYF; CDR3 DNA: TGTGCCAGCAGCCAAGATTTAAGCGGGAGTTACGAGCAGTACTTC
D gene: -; V gene: TRBV6-1; clone size: many; CDR3 length: 15; J gene: TRBJ1-5; CDR3 protein: CASSPSGNDNQPQHF; CDR3 DNA: TGTGCCAGCAGCCCCTCGGGGAACGACAATCAGCCCCAGCATTTT
D gene: -; V gene: TRBV11-1; clone size: many; CDR3 length: 13; J gene: TRBJ1-1; CDR3 protein: CASSLGGTTEAFF; CDR3 DNA: TGTGCCAGCAGCTTAGGGGGCACGACTGAAGCTTTCTTT
D gene: -; V gene: TRBV10-2; clone size: many; CDR3 length: 14; J gene: TRBJ2-5; CDR3 protein: CASKRFGESETQYF; CDR3 DNA: TGCGCCAGCAAACGCTTCGGGGAGAGCGAGACCCAGTACTTC
D gene: -; V gene: TRBV10-3; clone size: many; CDR3 length: 12; J gene: TRBJ2-1; CDR3 protein: CAISGVRGKQFF; CDR3 DNA: TGTGCCATCAGTGGGGTCAGGGGAAAGCAGTTCTTC
D gene: -; V gene: TRBV5-1; clone size: many; CDR3 length: 16; J gene: TRBJ2-1; CDR3 protein: CASSPARDSAYNEQFF; CDR3 DNA: TGCGCCAGCAGCCCCGCGCGGGACTCCGCCTACAATGAGCAGTTCTTC
D gene: -; V gene: TRBV11-2; clone size: many; CDR3 length: 14; J gene: TRBJ2-3; CDR3 protein: CASKGGLRTDTQYF; CDR3 DNA: TGTGCCAGCAAGGGCGGGTTACGCACAGATACGCAGTATTTT
D gene: -; V gene: TRBV28; clone size: many; CDR3 length: 11; J gene: TRBJ2-2; CDR3 protein: CASSLYGELFF; CDR3 DNA: TGTGCCAGCAGTTTATACGGGGAGCTGTTTTTT
D gene: -; V gene: TRBV6-5; clone size: many; CDR3 length: 15; J gene: TRBJ2-6; CDR3 protein: CASSYGVSGANVLTF; CDR3 DNA: TGTGCCAGCAGTTATGGGGTCTCTGGGGCCAACGTCCTGACTTTC
D gene: -; V gene: TRBV9; clone size: many; CDR3 length: 15; J gene: TRBJ1-3; CDR3 protein: CASSASTGYGNTIYF; CDR3 DNA: TGTGCCAGCAGCGCGAGCACAGGGTACGGAAACACCATATATTTT
D gene: TRBD2; V gene: TRBV3-1; clone size: many; CDR3 length: 16; J gene: TRBJ2-4; CDR3 protein: CASSRRLAGDVNIQYF; CDR3 DNA: TGTGCCAGCAGCCGTCGACTAGCGGGAGATGTGAACATTCAGTACTTC
D gene: -; V gene: TRBV9; clone size: many; CDR3 length: 14; J gene: TRBJ2-7; CDR3 protein: CASSAPESSYEQYF; CDR3 DNA: TGTGCCAGCAGCGCCCCCGAGAGCTCCTACGAGCAGTACTTC
D gene: TRBD1; V gene: TRBV20-1; clone size: many; CDR3 length: 13; J gene: TRBJ2-7; CDR3 protein: CSASGGQGSEQYF; CDR3 DNA: TGCAGTGCTTCAGGGGGACAGGGATCGGAGCAGTACTTC
D gene: -; V gene: TRBV12-3/TRBV12-4; clone size: many; CDR3 length: 12; J gene: TRBJ2-7; CDR3 protein: CASSLRTYEQYF; CDR3 DNA: TGTGCCAGCAGTTTAAGGACCTACGAGCAGTACTTC
D gene: -; V gene: TRBV12-3/TRBV12-4; clone size: many; CDR3 length: 14; J gene: TRBJ2-2; CDR3 protein: CASTPDRNTGELFF; CDR3 DNA: TGTGCCAGCACCCCGGACAGAAACACCGGGGAGCTGTTTTTT
D gene: -; V gene: TRBV6-5; clone size: -; CDR3 length: 16; J gene: TRBJ2-6; CDR3 protein: CASSLTGNSGANVLTF; CDR3 DNA: TGTGCCAGCAGTTTAACGGGGAACTCTGGGGCCAACGTCCTGACTTTC
D gene: -; V gene: TRBV20-1; clone size: many; CDR3 length: 14; J gene: TRBJ1-2; CDR3 protein: CSARRSDTHYGYTF; CDR3 DNA: TGCAGTGCTAGAAGGTCCGACACCCACTATGGCTACACCTTC
D gene: TRBD2; V gene: TRBV5-1; clone size: many; CDR3 length: 15; J gene: TRBJ2-1; CDR3 protein: CASSQISGRMNEQFF; CDR3 DNA: TGCGCCAGCAGCCAAATAAGCGGGAGGATGAATGAGCAGTTCTTC
D gene: -; V gene: TRBV6-1; clone size: many; CDR3 length: 16; J gene: TRBJ1-2; CDR3 protein: CASSHLRIGLPYGYTF; CDR3 DNA: TGTGCCAGCAGTCATCTACGAATTGGTTTACCTTATGGCTACACCTTC
D gene: TRBD1; V gene: TRBV14; clone size: -; CDR3 length: 16; J gene: TRBJ2-1; CDR3 protein: CASSQTGTEIYNEQFF; CDR3 DNA: TGTGCCAGCAGCCAGACCGGGACAGAAATATACAATGAGCAGTTCTTC
D gene: TRBD1; V gene: TRBV14; clone size: few; CDR3 length: 19; J gene: TRBJ2-3; CDR3 protein: CASSQVNLQGSSLTDTQYF; CDR3 DNA: TGTGCCAGCAGCCAAGTTAACCTACAGGGGAGCTCCCTCACAGATACGCAGTATTTT